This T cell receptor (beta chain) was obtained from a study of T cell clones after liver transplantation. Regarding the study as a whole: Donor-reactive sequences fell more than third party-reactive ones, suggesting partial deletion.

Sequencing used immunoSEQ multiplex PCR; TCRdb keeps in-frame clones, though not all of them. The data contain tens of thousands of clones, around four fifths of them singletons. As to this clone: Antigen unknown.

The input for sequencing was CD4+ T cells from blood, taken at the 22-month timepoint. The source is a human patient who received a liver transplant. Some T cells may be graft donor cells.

The CDR3 DNA follows: TGTGCCAGCAGCTTAGAGGGGCGGGCCCTTAGCACAGATACGCAGTATTTT. Protein sequence: CASSLEGRALSTDTQYF. The rearrangement joins TRBV7-9 to TRBJ2-3; D assignment may be TRBD1 or TRBD2 (5 bases each). Trimming took 1 base from V and 0 from J, leaving 14 bases between them. Germline CDR1 SEHNR, CDR2 FQNEAQ (reference sequence). The CDR3 extends over 17 amino acids.